The clone carrying this T cell receptor (beta chain) was seen just once. As yet, its antigen is unknown. This record belongs to a study of response to subunit inactivated influenza vaccine. Study-wide results and caveats: That few new T cells are recruited by each seasonal influenza vaccination was the authors' suggestion.

MiXCR, run by TCRdb on the RT-PCR reads, gives a single entry per CDR3 protein. The table lists a few hundred thousand distinct CDR3 sequences, around 20% of them singletons. This clonotype was obtained from a man between 45 and 75 years old who received an inactivated influenza vaccine. Sequencing was performed on PBMCs from blood, taken roughly 20 months after vaccination.

Written as DNA, the CDR3 is TGTGCCAGCACTCGGGATGGGTTTACTACCGGGGAGCTGTTTTTT. It yields the protein CASTRDGFTTGELFF. The chain couples TRBV6-1 to TRBJ2-2; perhaps TRBD2 as D (5 bases). Trimming shortened V by 7 bases and J by 5 bases, and 17 bases separated the two germline ends. The CDR3 sequence is 15 residues long. Germline V gene lookup returns CDR1 MNHNS and CDR2 SASEGT.